This entry lists 28 T cell receptor beta chains sequenced from one sample in a study of identical twins. TCRdb reprocessed the 5' RACE reads with MiXCR, giving one entry per CDR3 protein. The sample has around 690,000 distinct CDR3 sequences, around 21% seen once. The same sample was also used in a study of T cells expressing NK-cell markers.

The sequencing sample was made of PBMCs. Receptors were obtained from a young woman in good health.

The chain joins TRBV7-2 to TRBJ2-5; D unresolved. The germline CDR1 and CDR2 sequences are SGHTA and FQGNSA. Trimming removed 3 bases at V and 5 bases at J, with 19 bases between. CDR3 length equals 16 residues. This chain's CDR3 is CASSLTGPRPLETQYF. The DNA for the CDR3 is TGTGCCAGCAGCTTGACGGGTCCGAGACCCTTGGAGACCCAGTACTTC. Filled out from reference TRBV7-2 and TRBJ2-5, the complete variable domain reads GAGVSQSPSNKVTEKGKDVELRCDPISGHTALYWYRQSLGQGLEFLIYFQGNSAPDKSGLPSDRFSAERTGGSVSTLTIQRTQQEDSAVYLCASSLTGPRPLETQYFGPGTRLLVL.

J is TRBJ1-5 and V is TRBV12-3 or TRBV12-4, with no clear D. There are 12 residues in the CDR3. Trimming removed 6 bases from V and 6 bases from J, with 9 bases in between. CDR3 DNA sequence: TGTGCCAGCAGCCCCTCCGGTCAGCCCCAGCATTTT. This encodes CASSPSGQPQHF.

This clonotype was observed a few times. CDR3 DNA: TGTGCCAGCAGCCGCGGGAGGGACGAGCAGTACTTC. It is translated as CASSRGRDEQYF. V usage is TRBV27 and J usage is TRBJ2-7, with 9 bases aligning to TRBD2. The CDR3 totals 12 residues. Germline CDR1 and CDR2: MNHEY and SMNVEV (reference sequence). J was trimmed by 5 bases and V by 6 bases; bases with no gene match: 2.

The V and J genes are TRBV10-3 and TRBJ2-7; perhaps TRBD1 as D (6 bases). The CDR3 has 14 residues. V lost 7 bases to trimming and J lost 4 bases, with 17 bases between them. Germline V lookup: CDR1 ENHRY, CDR2 SYGVKD. The CDR3 bases are TGTGCCATCAACCCGGGACATTTTCTTTACGAGCAGTACTTC. Translation gives CAINPGHFLYEQYF.

With regard to this clonotype: One junction end disagrees with the germline gene, perhaps due to a read error. The rearrangement links TRBV20-1 to TRBJ2-1; the match to TRBD2 covers 14 bases. CDR3 length: 14 amino acids. From germline, CDR1 is DFQATT and CDR2 SNEGSKA (reference sequence). The CDR3 sequence is CSADKPGLAGDCVF. The DNA of the CDR3 is TGCAGTGCTGATAAACCGGGACTAGCGGGGGATTGTGTCTTC.

The chain uses TRBV29-1 and TRBJ2-5; 8 nucleotides line up with TRBD2. J gave up 2 bases and V 4 bases, and 3 bases lay outside the gene matches. The germline V gene encodes CDR1 SQVTM and CDR2 ANQGSEA. The CDR3 spans 13 residues. The CDR3, as DNA: TGCAGCGTTGCGGGGGGGATTCAAGAGACCCAGTACTTC. Protein product: CSVAGGIQETQYF.

This clonotype has only a few counts. The CDR3, as DNA: TGTGCCAGCAGTGCTACCGGGACTTGGTCCCCTAAGCAGTTCTTC. As protein: CASSATGTWSPKQFF. The V call is TRBV12-3 or TRBV12-4, the J call TRBJ2-1, with D maybe TRBD2 (6 bases). V was shortened by 5 bases and J by 11 bases, with 22 bases between the two germline ends. The CDR3 consists of 15 residues.

This clonotype was seen only a few times. This sequence joins TRBV6-5 and TRBJ2-5; D ambiguous. Trimming shortened V by 0 bases and J by 4 bases, and 12 bases separated the two germline ends. This CDR3 is 15 amino acids long. Per the germline V gene, CDR1 is MNHEY and CDR2 is SVGAGI. For the CDR3, the DNA is TGTGCCAGCAGTTACTCGAATCTGGGTCGAGAGACCCAGTACTTC. Protein: CASSYSNLGRETQYF.

This clonotype has just a few counts. J is TRBJ2-7 and V is TRBV7-2; 8 nucleotides line up with TRBD1. CDR1 and CDR2 (germline): SGHTA, FQGNSA. With 5 bases clipped from V and 3 bases from J, the junction kept 9 bases outside the gene matches. This CDR3 is 15 amino acids long. The CDR3 region has the DNA TGTGCCAGCAGCACTCGGACAGGGACCCACTACGAGCAGTACTTC. Its protein product is CASSTRTGTHYEQYF.

This clonotype was recorded a few times. V usage is TRBV20-1 and J usage is TRBJ2-1, with 9 bases identical to TRBD1. Germline V gene sequence: CDR1 DFQATT, CDR2 SNEGSKA (reference sequence). The CDR3 is 15 residues long. J gave up 5 bases and V 3 bases, and 8 bases lay outside the gene matches. The CDR3 loop is CSARRGDRVNNEQFF. The CDR3 DNA sequence: TGCAGTGCTAGGAGAGGGGACAGGGTAAACAATGAGCAGTTCTTC.

V is TRBV11-1 and J is TRBJ1-2; the D gene is possibly TRBD1 (5 bases). Germline CDR1 is SGHAT and CDR2 is FQDESV (reference sequence). The CDR3 contains 20 residues. Trimming stripped 0 bases from V and 0 bases from J, with 23 bases between. CDR3 protein: CASSLARKGHSTSSNYGYTF. The CDR3 bases are TGTGCCAGCAGCTTAGCTCGAAAGGGGCATTCCACCTCTTCTAACTATGGCTACACCTTC.

This clonotype appeared a few times. The rearrangement links TRBV12-3 or TRBV12-4 to TRBJ1-3; no clear D. The V end was cut by 4 bases, the J end by 3 bases, with 16 bases between. The CDR3 totals 16 residues. CDR3 coding DNA: TGTGCCAGCAGTTATCGGCCCCCCCCGCATGGAAACACCATATATTTT. It specifies CASSYRPPPHGNTIYF.

The chain couples TRBV29-1 to TRBJ2-7, with 7 bases lining up with TRBD2. Looked up from germline, CDR1 is SQVTM and CDR2 is ANQGSEA. V shed 3 bases, J shed 5 bases, and the junction held 16 bases outside the gene matches. The CDR3 has 16 amino acids. The CDR3 nucleotides read TGCAGCGTTGATTTTTTCCTTAGCGGGTCGTTGGACGAGCAGTACTTC. Translation gives CSVDFFLSGSLDEQYF.

This clonotype was seen a few times. The chain recombines TRBV3-1 with TRBJ2-7; D remains ambiguous. Germline values: CDR1 LGHDT, CDR2 YNNKEL (reference sequence). CDR3 length equals 14 residues. V was shortened by 8 bases and J by 0 bases, with 14 bases between the two germline ends. The CDR3 spells CASALGMSSYEQYF. The CDR3 DNA is TGTGCCAGCGCGCTAGGGATGAGCTCCTACGAGCAGTACTTC.

This clonotype has a count of ten or more. The CDR3 DNA reads TGTGCCAGCAGCCAAGGACAGGCGACCTACGAGCAGTACTTC. It specifies CASSQGQATYEQYF. V and J are TRBV9 and TRBJ2-7; the match to TRBD1 covers 7 bases. Trimming cost V 4 bases and J 2 bases; bases outside gene matches: 6. This CDR3 spans 14 amino acids. CDR1 is SGDLS and CDR2 is YYNGEE in the germline V gene.

V and J are TRBV7-6 and TRBJ2-7, with D uncertain. Germline loops: CDR1 SGHVS, CDR2 FNYEAQ. The V end was cut by 2 bases, the J end by 2 bases, with 10 bases between. The length of the CDR3 is 14 residues. CDR3 DNA: TGTGCCAGCAGCTTACATCTCAGAGCCTACGAGCAGTACTTC. Its translation is CASSLHLRAYEQYF.

This clonotype was seen a handful of times. V and J are TRBV7-2 and TRBJ2-2; perhaps TRBD1 as D (5 bases). With 2 bases removed from V and 3 bases from J, the gap between germline ends came to 13 bases. The CDR3 is made up of 16 amino acids. From germline, CDR1 is SGHTA and CDR2 FQGNSA. The CDR3 spells CASSLMAGLDTGELFF. For the CDR3, the DNA is TGTGCCAGCAGCTTAATGGCAGGGCTGGACACCGGGGAGCTGTTTTTT.

This clonotype was seen a handful of times. The chain carries TRBV9 and TRBJ2-7; perhaps TRBD1 as D (5 bases). This CDR3 has 13 residues. The V gene's germline CDR1 is SGDLS and CDR2 YYNGEE. V was pared by 7 bases and J by 3 bases, with 14 bases between. The CDR3 bases are TGTGCCAGCGGTCGATTAGGGGACTACGAGCAGTACTTC. Translated, it gives CASGRLGDYEQYF.

The V and J genes are TRBV5-4 and TRBJ2-3; 12 bases agree with TRBD2. V shed 5 bases, J shed 3 bases, and the junction held 7 bases outside the gene matches. This CDR3 is 16 amino acids long. Looked up from germline, CDR1 is SGHNT and CDR2 is YYREEE (reference sequence). The CDR3 region has the DNA TGTGCCAGCAGATTGACTAGCGGGAGCGATACAGATACGCAGTATTTT. The encoded protein is CASRLTSGSDTDTQYF.

This clonotype was counted only a few times. The chain combines TRBV6-2 or TRBV6-3 with TRBJ1-2; 8 positions agree with TRBD1. V shed 6 bases, J shed 7 bases, and the junction held 13 bases outside the gene matches. The CDR3 is 15 residues long. Germline V gene sequence: CDR1 MNHEY, CDR2 SVGEGT. As DNA, the CDR3 is TGTGCCAGCAGGCGAAGCTCGACAGGGGCAATTGGCTACACCTTC. This gives the protein CASRRSSTGAIGYTF.

This rearrangement joins TRBV6-1 to TRBJ2-7; D is perhaps TRBD1 (6 bases). The germline gives CDR1 MNHNS, CDR2 SASEGT. Between the trimmed V and J ends, which lost 7 bases and 1 base, there was a span of 14 bases. CDR3 length equals 14 residues. The CDR3 DNA reads TGTGCCAGCACCGACCTACAGGGTTCCTACGAGCAGTACTTC. Translating gives CASTDLQGSYEQYF.

This clonotype was picked up a small number of times. This chain connects TRBV4-1 to TRBJ1-1; TRBD1 matches at 7 bases. The CDR3 is made up of 15 amino acids. Germline V gene data show CDR1 as MGHRA and CDR2 as YSYEKL. The V and J ends lost 3 bases and 3 bases, in that order; junction bases with no gene match: 7. The CDR3 spells CASSQETGPDTEAFF. In DNA, the CDR3 is TGCGCCAGCAGCCAGGAGACAGGGCCGGACACTGAAGCTTTCTTT.

The rearrangement joins TRBV5-1 to TRBJ2-1; 12 nucleotides match TRBD2. The CDR3 contains 16 residues. Trimming cost V 4 bases and J 8 bases; bases outside gene matches: 10. Germline lookup yields CDR1 SGHRS and CDR2 YFSETQ. The CDR3 here is CASSLHLAGGKDEQFF. The CDR3 DNA sequence: TGCGCCAGCAGCCTACACCTAGCGGGGGGGAAGGATGAGCAGTTCTTC.

This rearrangement joins TRBV20-1 to TRBJ2-5, with a tentative D call TRBD1 (6 bases). Germline loops: CDR1 DFQATT, CDR2 SNEGSKA (reference sequence). V lost 4 bases and J 7 bases, leaving 16 bases between the germline ends. This CDR3 spans 13 amino acids. Written as DNA, the CDR3 is TGCAGTGCTACCCAGGACAGTCGGGGGACCCAGTACTTC. This sequence encodes CSATQDSRGTQYF.

The CDR3 is CSARRQNNYGYTF. The CDR3 nucleotides read TGCAGTGCTAGAAGACAGAATAACTATGGCTACACCTTC. V usage is TRBV20-1 and J usage is TRBJ1-2; TRBD1 is a possible D gene (5 bases). The CDR3 covers 13 residues. V dropped 2 bases and J dropped 1 base, with 8 bases sitting between them. Germline V gene data show CDR1 as DFQATT and CDR2 as SNEGSKA (reference sequence).

This clonotype came up a few times. The J gene is TRBJ2-5, the V gene TRBV6-5, with 11 bases aligning to TRBD2. This CDR3 has 17 amino acids. Germline CDR1 MNHEY, CDR2 SVGAGI. Trimming at V came to 0 bases and at J to 4 bases, leaving 7 bases not matched to a gene. The CDR3 here is CASSYSFGLAGGETQYF. The CDR3 DNA is TGTGCCAGCAGTTACTCCTTTGGTCTAGCGGGGGGAGAGACCCAGTACTTC.

This clonotype was found a few times. This sequence joins TRBV12-3 or TRBV12-4 and TRBJ1-5, with TRBD1 matching 7 bases. V dropped 4 bases and J dropped 2; count of bases not matched to a gene: 5. The CDR3 runs to 15 residues. CDR3 in amino acids: CASSSGQARNQPQHF. DNA of the CDR3: TGTGCCAGCAGTTCAGGACAGGCGCGCAATCAGCCCCAGCATTTT.

This clonotype has only a few counts. The genes are TRBV4-3 and TRBJ1-1, with TRBD1 matching over 10 bases. The CDR3 has 16 amino acids. The germline V gene has CDR1 LGHNA and CDR2 YSLEER. Trimming took 0 bases from V and 6 from J; bases not matched to a gene: 7. The CDR3 region is CASSQDGTGAYAEAFF. The CDR3 nucleotides read TGCGCCAGCAGCCAAGATGGGACAGGGGCATACGCTGAAGCTTTCTTT.